Below, one T cell receptor (beta chain) is given with its context. No antigen is known for it. These data belong to a study of OX40 agonist ivuxolimab in advanced cancers. Study-wide context: The patients got ivuxolimab, which is an agonistic anti-OX40 (CD134) antibody. Among those enrolled, mean age was about 63 years (range about 23 to 79) and 82.7% were male. Three patients had partial responses: one hepatocellular carcinoma, two cutaneous melanoma. Study-wide points: Clones of CD4+ and CD8+ blood T cells grew by week 6 at doses of 0.1 to 3.0 mg/kg.

The table came from immunoSEQ multiplex PCR; TCRdb's copy has only in-frame clones and leaves some out. The table shows tens of thousands of clones, with approximately 86% occurring only once. With 7 bases removed from V and 1 base from J, the gap between germline ends came to 10 bases. The CDR3 runs to 13 residues. Germline loops: CDR1 MDHEN, CDR2 SYDVKM. The genes are TRBV28 and TRBJ1-1; D gene unclear. The sequenced sample was CD4+ or CD8+ T cells sorted from blood, obtained in a trial of the OX40 agonist ivuxolimab. This receptor was taken from an adult with an advanced solid tumor such as melanoma, head and neck, liver or kidney cancer. This CDR3 reads CASNPGGNTEAFF. As DNA, the CDR3 is TGTGCCAGCAACCCCGGAGGGAACACTGAAGCTTTCTTT. The full variable domain, with the rest looked up from reference TRBV28 and TRBJ1-1, is DVKVTQSSRYLVKRTGEKVFLECVQDMDHENMFWYRQDPGLGLRLIYFSYDVKMKEKGDIPEGYSVSREKKERFSLILESASTNQTSMYLCASNPGGNTEAFFGQGTRLTVV.